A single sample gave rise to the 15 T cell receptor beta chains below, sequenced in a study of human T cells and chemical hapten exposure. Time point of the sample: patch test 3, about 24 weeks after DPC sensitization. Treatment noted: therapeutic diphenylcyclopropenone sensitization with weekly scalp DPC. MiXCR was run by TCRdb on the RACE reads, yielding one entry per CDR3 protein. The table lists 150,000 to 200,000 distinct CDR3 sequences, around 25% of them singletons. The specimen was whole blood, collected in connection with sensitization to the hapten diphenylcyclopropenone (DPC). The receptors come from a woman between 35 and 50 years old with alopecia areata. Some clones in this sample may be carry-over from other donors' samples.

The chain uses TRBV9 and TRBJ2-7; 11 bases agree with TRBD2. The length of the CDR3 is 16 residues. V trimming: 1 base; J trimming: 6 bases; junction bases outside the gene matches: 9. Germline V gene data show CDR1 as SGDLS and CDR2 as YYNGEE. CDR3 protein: CASSVSVLAGGPEQYF. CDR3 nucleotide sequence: TGTGCCAGCAGCGTAAGTGTCCTAGCGGGAGGACCCGAGCAGTACTTC.

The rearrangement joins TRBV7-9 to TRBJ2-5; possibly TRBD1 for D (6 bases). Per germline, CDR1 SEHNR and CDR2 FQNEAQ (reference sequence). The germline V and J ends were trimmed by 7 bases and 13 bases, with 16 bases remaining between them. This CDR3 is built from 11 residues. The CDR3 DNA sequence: TGTGCCAGCATCCTGGGGGCAGATTGGTACTTC. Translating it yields CASILGADWYF. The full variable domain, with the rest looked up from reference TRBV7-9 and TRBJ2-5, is DTGVSQNPRHKITKRGQNVTFRCDPISEHNRLYWYRQTLGQGPEFLTYFQNEAQLEKSRLLSDRFSAERPKGSFSTLEIQRTEQGDSAMYLCASILGADWYFGPGTRLLVL.

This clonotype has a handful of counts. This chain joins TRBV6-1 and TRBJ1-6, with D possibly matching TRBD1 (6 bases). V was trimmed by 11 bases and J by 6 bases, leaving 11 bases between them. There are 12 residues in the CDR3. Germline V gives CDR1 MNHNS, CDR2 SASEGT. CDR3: CAVGQSNSPLHF. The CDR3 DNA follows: TGTGCCGTCGGACAGAGTAATTCACCCCTCCACTTT.

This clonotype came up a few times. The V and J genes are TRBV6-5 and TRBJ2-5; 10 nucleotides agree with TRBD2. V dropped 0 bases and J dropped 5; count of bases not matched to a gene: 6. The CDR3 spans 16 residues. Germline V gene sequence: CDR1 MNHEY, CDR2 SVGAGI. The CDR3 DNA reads TGTGCCAGCAGTTACTCGAAGCTAGCGGGAGAGGAGACCCAGTACTTC. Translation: CASSYSKLAGEETQYF.

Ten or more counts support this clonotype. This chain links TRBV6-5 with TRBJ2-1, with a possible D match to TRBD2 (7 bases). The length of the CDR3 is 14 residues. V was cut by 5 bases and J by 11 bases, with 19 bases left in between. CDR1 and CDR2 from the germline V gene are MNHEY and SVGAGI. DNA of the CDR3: TGTGCCAGCAGTCCAACGGGGGGCGAGCTTAAGCAGTTCTTC. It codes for CASSPTGGELKQFF.

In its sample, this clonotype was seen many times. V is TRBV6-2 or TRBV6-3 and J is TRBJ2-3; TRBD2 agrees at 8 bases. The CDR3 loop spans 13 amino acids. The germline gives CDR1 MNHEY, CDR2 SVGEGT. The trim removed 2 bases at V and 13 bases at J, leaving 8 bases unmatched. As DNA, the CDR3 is TGTGCCAGCAGTTACGTCGGGAGGGCGTTGGAGTATTTT. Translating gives CASSYVGRALEYF.

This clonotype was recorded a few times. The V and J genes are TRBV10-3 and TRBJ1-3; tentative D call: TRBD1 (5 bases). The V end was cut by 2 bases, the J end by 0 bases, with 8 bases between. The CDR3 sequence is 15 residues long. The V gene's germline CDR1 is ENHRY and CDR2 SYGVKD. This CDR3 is CAISEGASSGNTIYF. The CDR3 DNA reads TGTGCCATCAGTGAGGGGGCGTCCTCTGGAAACACCATATATTTT.

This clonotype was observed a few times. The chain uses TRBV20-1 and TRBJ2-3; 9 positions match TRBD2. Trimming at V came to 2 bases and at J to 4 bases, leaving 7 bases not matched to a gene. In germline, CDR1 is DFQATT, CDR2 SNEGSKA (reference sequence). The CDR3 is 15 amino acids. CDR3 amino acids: CSARLAGSGADTQYF. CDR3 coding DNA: TGCAGTGCTAGACTAGCGGGGAGCGGAGCAGATACGCAGTATTTT.

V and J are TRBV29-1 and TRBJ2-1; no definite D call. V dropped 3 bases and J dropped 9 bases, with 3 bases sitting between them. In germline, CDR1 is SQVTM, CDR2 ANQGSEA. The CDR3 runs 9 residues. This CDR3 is CSVDSEQFF. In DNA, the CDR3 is TGCAGCGTTGATTCTGAGCAGTTCTTC.

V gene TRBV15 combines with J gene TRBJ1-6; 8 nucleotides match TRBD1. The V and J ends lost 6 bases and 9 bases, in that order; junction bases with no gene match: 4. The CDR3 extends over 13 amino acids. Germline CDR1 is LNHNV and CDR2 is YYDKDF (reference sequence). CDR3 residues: CATSSDRGSPLHF. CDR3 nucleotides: TGTGCCACCAGTTCTGACAGGGGTTCACCCCTCCACTTT.

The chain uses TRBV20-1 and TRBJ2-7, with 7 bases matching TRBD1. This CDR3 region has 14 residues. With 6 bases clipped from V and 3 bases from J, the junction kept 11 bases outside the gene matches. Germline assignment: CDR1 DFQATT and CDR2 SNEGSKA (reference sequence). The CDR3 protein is CSAMGRDSGYEQYF. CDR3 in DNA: TGCAGTGCCATGGGTCGGGACAGCGGCTACGAGCAGTACTTC.

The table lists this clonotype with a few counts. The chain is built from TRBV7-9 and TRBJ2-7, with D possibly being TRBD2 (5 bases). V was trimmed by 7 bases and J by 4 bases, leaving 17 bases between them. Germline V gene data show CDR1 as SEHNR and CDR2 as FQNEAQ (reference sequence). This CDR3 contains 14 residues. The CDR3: CASNRADQSYEQYF. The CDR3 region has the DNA TGTGCCAGCAACAGAGCGGACCAGTCTTACGAGCAGTACTTC.

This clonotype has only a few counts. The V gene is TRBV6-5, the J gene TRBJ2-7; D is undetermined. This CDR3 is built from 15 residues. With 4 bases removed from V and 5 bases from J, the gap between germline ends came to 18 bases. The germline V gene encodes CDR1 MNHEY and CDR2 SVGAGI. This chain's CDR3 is CASSLRPAQQDEQYF. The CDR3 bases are TGTGCCAGCAGTTTAAGACCCGCCCAACAAGACGAGCAGTACTTC.

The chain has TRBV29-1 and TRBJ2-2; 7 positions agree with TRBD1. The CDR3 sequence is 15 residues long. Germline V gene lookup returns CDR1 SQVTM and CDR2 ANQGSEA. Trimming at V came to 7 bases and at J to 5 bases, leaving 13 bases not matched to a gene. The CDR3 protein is CSAEAGTARTGELFF. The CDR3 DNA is TGCAGCGCCGAGGCCGGGACAGCAAGGACCGGGGAGCTGTTTTTT.

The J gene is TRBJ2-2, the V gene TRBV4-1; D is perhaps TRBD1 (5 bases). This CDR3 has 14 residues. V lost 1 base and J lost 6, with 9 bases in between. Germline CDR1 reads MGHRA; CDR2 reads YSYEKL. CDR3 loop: CASSQGQGPGELFF. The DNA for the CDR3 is TGCGCCAGCAGCCAAGGGCAGGGCCCCGGGGAGCTGTTTTTT.